This entry concerns a single TCR beta chain. From the 5' RACE reads, TCRdb called clonotypes with MiXCR, one entry per CDR3 protein. This table holds approximately 85,000 distinct CDR3 sequences, approximately 12% found once. The entry originates in a study of T cells after yellow fever vaccination. The V end was cut by 0 bases, the J end by 0 bases, with 11 bases between. CDR3 length equals 15 residues. From germline, CDR1 is DFQATT and CDR2 SNEGSKA (reference sequence). The genes are TRBV20-1 and TRBJ1-1, with D possibly matching TRBD1 (6 bases). This TCR came from a man between 18 and 35 years old who received the YFV17D yellow fever vaccine. The input for sequencing was CD8+ T cells not binding an NS4B(214-222) dextramer, sorted from PBMCs, taken roughly 20 days after the first yellow fever vaccination. This CDR3 is CSAREKGGMNTEAFF. The CDR3 DNA sequence: TGCAGTGCTAGAGAGAAGGGGGGGATGAACACTGAAGCTTTCTTT.